Shown below are 7 T cell receptor beta chains from a single sample sequenced in a study of shared clonotypes between healthy human individuals. Assay: immunoSEQ multiplex PCR; the TCRdb copy retains only in-frame clones and omits some. Counted here are a few million clones, almost 96% occurring once; the ten biggest clones make up approximately 0.13%. The sequencing input was naive CD4+ T cells sorted from blood. The subset: CD45RA+ positively selected. The receptors here all came from a man between 18 and 29 years old in good health.

The CDR3 nucleotides read TGTGCCAGCAGTTCGGGGACAGGGCCAGATACGCAGTATTTT. It yields the protein CASSSGTGPDTQYF. The gene calls are TRBV28 and TRBJ2-3, with 9 bases aligning to TRBD1. Losses at the gene ends were 4 bases for V and 4 bases for J; bases not matched to a gene: 3. Germline V gene lookup returns CDR1 MDHEN and CDR2 SYDVKM. This CDR3 has 14 amino acids. Filled out from reference TRBV28 and TRBJ2-3, the complete variable domain reads DVKVTQSSRYLVKRTGEKVFLECVQDMDHENMFWYRQDPGLGLRLIYFSYDVKMKEKGDIPEGYSVSREKKERFSLILESASTNQTSMYLCASSSGTGPDTQYFGPGTRLTVL.

The chain recombines TRBV30 with TRBJ2-2; D possibly corresponds to TRBD1 (6 bases). Germline CDR1 and CDR2: GTSNPN and SVGIG (reference sequence). The ends were cut back, 1 base at V and 3 bases at J, with 9 bases in the middle. This CDR3 spans 14 amino acids. The DNA for the CDR3 is TGTGCCTGGAGTGGGACAGAACACACCGGGGAGCTGTTTTTT. Translation: CAWSGTEHTGELFF.

V is TRBV4-3 and J is TRBJ2-3; 10 bases are shared with TRBD2. V lost 1 base to trimming and J lost 4 bases; unmatched junction nucleotides: 5. Germline values: CDR1 LGHNA, CDR2 YSLEER. The CDR3 has 16 amino acids. The CDR3 spells CASSQGNSGRSDTQYF. The DNA of the CDR3 is TGCGCCAGCAGCCAAGGAAATAGCGGGAGGTCAGATACGCAGTATTTT.

This clone has a single count. This chain uses TRBV2 with TRBJ2-1, with D tentatively TRBD2 (7 bases). The germline V and J ends were trimmed by 5 bases and 7 bases, with 18 bases remaining between them. CDR1 and CDR2 (germline): SNHLY, FYNNEI. The CDR3 has 15 amino acids. CDR3 amino acids: CASSRDYLTGNEQFF. For the CDR3, the DNA is TGTGCCAGCAGTAGGGACTACCTAACAGGGAATGAGCAGTTCTTC.

J is TRBJ2-3 and V is TRBV27; 9 positions agree with TRBD2. V shed 6 bases and J 0 bases; nucleotides not matched to a gene: 1. The germline V gene encodes CDR1 MNHEY and CDR2 SMNVEV (reference sequence). The CDR3 length is 14 residues. DNA for the CDR3: TGTGCCAGCAGCACTAGCGGGAGCACAGATACGCAGTATTTT. Its protein product is CASSTSGSTDTQYF.

V gene TRBV11-2 combines with J gene TRBJ1-1; D gene unclear. Trimming cost V 8 bases and J 1 base, with 17 bases left between them. The CDR3 covers 15 residues. Germline V gives CDR1 SGHAT, CDR2 FQNNGV. The CDR3 DNA follows: TGTGCCAGCTTAAGAAGCCTCGATCCGAACACTGAAGCTTTCTTT. It codes for CASLRSLDPNTEAFF.

The J gene is TRBJ2-7, the V gene TRBV6-1; D uncertain. Germline loops: CDR1 MNHNS, CDR2 SASEGT. Trimming pared 4 bases from V and 2 bases from J, leaving 15 bases between. This CDR3 region has 15 residues. The CDR3 DNA sequence: TGTGCCAGCAGTGTTGGAGTTGGCCCCACCTACGAGCAGTACTTC. Translated: CASSVGVGPTYEQYF.